The entry that follows covers one T cell receptor (beta chain) sequence. Its specificity is not known. Profiled with immunoSEQ multiplex PCR; TCRdb holds only in-frame clones, not every one. The sample comprises 530 or so clones, more than 60% of which are singletons, and 72% rests with the top ten. The CDR3 is 18 amino acids. Germline V lookup: CDR1 SQVTM, CDR2 ANQGSEA. V gave up 0 bases and J gave up 4 bases; unmatched junction bases: 11. The data are from a study of STAT5B mutations in CD4+ large granular lymphocyte leukemia. Looking at the study overall: Cryopreserved patient cells were CD8-depleted, then anti-CD4 bead selected. Study results and limitations: Main leukemic clonotypes were patient-specific, but roughly 25% appeared at low frequency elsewhere. Higher CD4+ than CD8+ T-LGLL clonality might reflect small sample size. TRBV06-family usage was enriched in top patient clones (8/27) versus controls (2/35).

This sequence joins TRBV29-1 and TRBJ2-3; 12 bases map to TRBD2. This clonotype was obtained from a woman aged 40-49 years with CD4+ T-cell large granular lymphocyte leukemia. The sequencing sample was made of PBMCs. The CDR3 reads CSVEETSGGRFPPDTQYF. In DNA, the CDR3 is TGCAGCGTTGAAGAGACTAGCGGGGGCCGATTCCCGCCAGATACGCAGTATTTT.